Listed below are T cell receptor beta chains from one sample, sequenced in a study of T-cell memory formation after mild COVID-19. TCRdb processed the 5' RACE reads anew with MiXCR; each CDR3 protein has one entry. The data contain 200,000 to 250,000 distinct CDR3 sequences, over 7.5% of them singletons. The sequencing sample was made of PBMCs or a T cell subset sorted from them (not recorded which). The receptors stem from a man between 18 and 29 years old who had mild COVID-19 (a few samples of this study predate the infection). Cell type and time point are not known. CDR3s include the opening cysteine and the closing phenylalanine or tryptophan. A D gene is named only where the DNA matches it firmly. Clone size is shown for a subset of rows, as once, few, many or a class of expanded clone.

>NA|TRBV25-1|TRBJ2-5|16|TRBD2
CASSDIQRGDQETQYF
TGTGCCAGCAGTGATATCCAGCGGGGGGATCAAGAGACCCAGTACTTC
>few|TRBV12-3/TRBV12-4|TRBJ1-2|11|NA
CASGQNYGYTF
TGTGCCAGCGGACAAAACTATGGCTACACCTTC
>NA|TRBV19|TRBJ1-5|13|NA
CASSIGDDQPQHF
TGTGCCAGTAGTATAGGAGATGATCAGCCCCAGCATTTT
>many|TRBV12-3/TRBV12-4|TRBJ2-3|18|NA
CASSLRRVWGAIPDTQYF
TGTGCCAGCAGTTTGCGCCGGGTGTGGGGGGCGATCCCAGATACGCAGTATTTT
>NA|TRBV7-2|TRBJ2-5|14|NA
CASSLRRAQETQYF
TGTGCCAGCAGCCTCCGGAGGGCTCAAGAGACCCAGTACTTC
>few|TRBV5-6|TRBJ1-2|16|TRBD1
CASSSVWPEGAGGYTF
TGTGCCAGCAGCTCGGTATGGCCGGAGGGGGCAGGCGGCTACACCTTC
>many|TRBV7-2|TRBJ2-1|17|NA
CASSVRGRGEPYNEQFF
TGTGCCAGCAGCGTCAGGGGACGGGGGGAACCCTACAATGAGCAGTTCTTC
>many|TRBV3-1|TRBJ2-7|14|NA
CASSLSRGYDEQYF
TGTGCCAGCAGTCTCAGTCGGGGGTACGACGAGCAGTACTTC
>few|TRBV20-1|TRBJ2-5|16|NA
CSARHRKEAVQETQYF
TGCAGTGCTAGACACCGAAAGGAGGCAGTTCAAGAGACCCAGTACTTC
>few|TRBV6-5|TRBJ1-5|12|NA
CASSEGPGRQHF
TGTGCCAGCAGTGAGGGGCCGGGTCGCCAGCATTTT
>many|TRBV5-1|TRBJ1-5|15|TRBD1
CASSLAGTVNQPQHF
TGCGCCAGCAGCTTGGCCGGGACAGTCAATCAGCCCCAGCATTTT
>few|TRBV12-3/TRBV12-4|TRBJ2-3|15|TRBD1
CASRAKGQTSDTQYF
TGTGCCAGCAGGGCCAAGGGACAGACCTCAGATACGCAGTATTTT
>NA|TRBV12-3/TRBV12-4|TRBJ1-1|16|NA
CASSTRLGSLGTEAFF
TGTGCCAGCAGTACTCGTCTAGGGTCCTTAGGCACTGAAGCTTTCTTT
>many|TRBV20-1|TRBJ1-1|15|NA
CSARPYPAGADEAFF
TGCAGTGCCAGGCCTTACCCAGCGGGCGCGGATGAAGCTTTCTTT
>many|TRBV4-3|TRBJ1-2|16|NA
CASSQASGQTNYGYTF
TGCGCCAGCAGCCAAGCCTCTGGACAGACTAACTATGGCTACACCTTC
>NA|TRBV7-2|TRBJ1-5|13|TRBD1
CASSADRIQPQHF
TGTGCCAGCAGCGCGGACAGGATCCAGCCCCAGCATTTT